Listed below are T cell receptor beta chains from one sample, sequenced in a study of T cell repertoires in cytomegalovirus infection. TCRdb recomputed calls from the reads with MiXCR, one row per CDR3 protein. This repertoire shows hundreds of thousands of distinct CDR3 sequences, 9.5% found once; its top ten account for 4.3%. The sample was PBMCs. These receptors all come from a human donor in good health (CMV status not recorded). Some clones in this sample may be carry-over from other donors' samples. Both conserved end residues are part of each CDR3. The order of the fields is clone size, D gene, V gene, J gene, CDR3 DNA, CDR3 protein. A D gene is named only where the DNA matches it firmly. Clone size is shown for a subset of rows, as once, few, many or a class of expanded clone.

abundance: many
d_gene: NA
v_gene: TRBV5-4
j_gene: TRBJ2-3
CDR3nt: TGTGCCAGCAGCCCGGAGGGGACTCTAGGAGATACGCAGTATTTT
CDR3aa: CASSPEGTLGDTQYF

abundance: many
d_gene: NA
v_gene: TRBV12-3/TRBV12-4
j_gene: TRBJ2-7
CDR3nt: TGTGCCAGCACTACGGACCCCGCCGGGCAGTACTTC
CDR3aa: CASTTDPAGQYF

abundance: NA
d_gene: TRBD1
v_gene: TRBV10-3
j_gene: TRBJ2-5
CDR3nt: TGTGCCATCAGTATGGGACAGGAGGTCGGAGAGACCCAGTACTTC
CDR3aa: CAISMGQEVGETQYF

abundance: NA
d_gene: NA
v_gene: TRBV7-2
j_gene: TRBJ2-3
CDR3nt: TGTGCCAGCAGCACGAGGGTGGGCACAGATACGCAGTATTTT
CDR3aa: CASSTRVGTDTQYF

abundance: NA
d_gene: NA
v_gene: TRBV12-3/TRBV12-4
j_gene: TRBJ2-2
CDR3nt: TGTGCCAGCAGTTTAGCGCCCGGCACCGGGGAGCTGTTTTTT
CDR3aa: CASSLAPGTGELFF

abundance: few
d_gene: TRBD1
v_gene: TRBV12-3/TRBV12-4
j_gene: TRBJ1-6
CDR3nt: TGTGCCAGCAGACCGGACAGGGGTAGGTCACCCCTCCACTTT
CDR3aa: CASRPDRGRSPLHF

abundance: many
d_gene: NA
v_gene: TRBV7-2
j_gene: TRBJ1-1
CDR3nt: TGTGCCAGCAGCTTAACAGGGCGGAACACTGAAGCTTTCTTT
CDR3aa: CASSLTGRNTEAFF

abundance: NA
d_gene: NA
v_gene: TRBV7-2
j_gene: TRBJ1-3
CDR3nt: TGTGCCAGCAGCTTTATCGGCCGGCGCTCCTCTGGAAACACCATATATTTT
CDR3aa: CASSFIGRRSSGNTIYF

abundance: NA
d_gene: TRBD1
v_gene: TRBV20-1
j_gene: TRBJ2-7
CDR3nt: TGCAGTGCTATTACTACGGGACAGGGGGCTTACGAGCAGTACTTC
CDR3aa: CSAITTGQGAYEQYF

abundance: many
d_gene: NA
v_gene: TRBV6-1
j_gene: TRBJ1-1
CDR3nt: TGTGCCAGCAACCAAGGGCAGAGGGGCACTGAAGCTTTCTTT
CDR3aa: CASNQGQRGTEAFF

abundance: NA
d_gene: NA
v_gene: TRBV18
j_gene: TRBJ2-5
CDR3nt: TGTGCCAGCACCAAAGGGGCTTTAGAGACCCAGTACTTC
CDR3aa: CASTKGALETQYF

abundance: once
d_gene: NA
v_gene: TRBV6-2/TRBV6-3
j_gene: TRBJ2-3
CDR3nt: TGTGCCAGCAGTTATCCGAATACAGATACGCAGTATTTT
CDR3aa: CASSYPNTDTQYF

abundance: many
d_gene: TRBD1
v_gene: TRBV7-3
j_gene: TRBJ2-7
CDR3nt: TGTGCCAGCAGCTTAGATACAGGGGGCTACGAGCAGTACTTC
CDR3aa: CASSLDTGGYEQYF

abundance: many
d_gene: NA
v_gene: TRBV7-2
j_gene: TRBJ2-7
CDR3nt: TGTGCCAGCAGCCCAAGGGGGACGCCCTACGAGCAGTACTTC
CDR3aa: CASSPRGTPYEQYF

abundance: many
d_gene: NA
v_gene: TRBV7-4
j_gene: TRBJ1-4
CDR3nt: TGTGCCAGCAGCCCCGCCGCGGGCCCAACTAATGAAAAACTGTTTTTT
CDR3aa: CASSPAAGPTNEKLFF

abundance: NA
d_gene: NA
v_gene: TRBV12-3/TRBV12-4
j_gene: TRBJ1-2
CDR3nt: TGTGCCAGCAGTTTTCAGGCAAGAAACGCTAACTATGGCTACACCTTC
CDR3aa: CASSFQARNANYGYTF

abundance: many
d_gene: TRBD1
v_gene: TRBV11-2
j_gene: TRBJ1-1
CDR3nt: TGTGCCAGCAGCTTTCGGACAGGGGGCCAAGGCACTGAAGCTTTCTTT
CDR3aa: CASSFRTGGQGTEAFF

abundance: few
d_gene: TRBD1
v_gene: TRBV29-1
j_gene: TRBJ2-7
CDR3nt: TGCAGCGTCCACAGGGGTGATGCGTACGAGCAGTACTTC
CDR3aa: CSVHRGDAYEQYF

abundance: few
d_gene: NA
v_gene: TRBV19
j_gene: TRBJ1-4
CDR3nt: TGTGCCAGTAGTACCGACAGGCCAACTAATGAAAAACTGTTTTTT
CDR3aa: CASSTDRPTNEKLFF

abundance: NA
d_gene: TRBD2
v_gene: TRBV7-3
j_gene: TRBJ2-6
CDR3nt: TGTGCCAGCAGCTTAACCGGGCGGGGGTCTGGGGCCAACGTCCTGACTTTC
CDR3aa: CASSLTGRGSGANVLTF

abundance: many
d_gene: NA
v_gene: TRBV12-3/TRBV12-4
j_gene: TRBJ2-1
CDR3nt: TGTGCCAGCAGTTTAAGGGTGGCGAATGAGCAGTTCTTC
CDR3aa: CASSLRVANEQFF

abundance: few
d_gene: TRBD2
v_gene: TRBV7-9
j_gene: TRBJ2-1
CDR3nt: TGTGCCAGCAGCTTAATGACTAGCGGGAGGGCTAGTGAGCAGTTCTTC
CDR3aa: CASSLMTSGRASEQFF

abundance: few
d_gene: TRBD1
v_gene: TRBV10-3
j_gene: TRBJ2-7
CDR3nt: TGTGCCATCAGTGAACCCGGGACAGGGGGCTCCTACGAGCAGTACTTC
CDR3aa: CAISEPGTGGSYEQYF